The next 21 T cell receptor beta chains were all read from a single sample in a study of blood T cells in healthy people across ages. Primers used in a second PCR of about 7 to 11 cycles were a sample-barcoded 5' primer and a J-beta primer mix. TCRdb re-called the 5' RACE reads through MiXCR, storing one row per CDR3 protein. The data show approximately 2,000,000 distinct CDR3 sequences, 39% seen once. The sequencing input was blood. The receptors derive from a human donor in good health.

The gene calls are TRBV20-1 and TRBJ2-4; 8 nucleotides align to TRBD1. The assigned J gene may be wrong: the sequence end matches TRBJ2-7 better. This CDR3 is 11 amino acids long. Germline V gene lookup returns CDR1 DFQATT and CDR2 SNEGSKA (reference sequence). For the CDR3, the DNA is TGCAGTGCTAGAACAGGGGGCGAGCAGTACTTC. Translation gives CSARTGGEQYF.

Only a few counts were recorded for this clonotype. The chain recombines TRBV9 with TRBJ2-1; maybe TRBD2 (5 bases). Trimming shortened V by 4 bases and J by 6 bases, and 14 bases separated the two germline ends. Germline lookup yields CDR1 SGDLS and CDR2 YYNGEE. The CDR3 loop spans 14 amino acids. For the CDR3, the DNA is TGTGCCAGCAGCAAGATCGGGGTGAGCAATGAGCAGTTCTTC. Encoded protein: CASSKIGVSNEQFF.

J is TRBJ2-4 and V is TRBV7-2, with 7 bases that match TRBD2. Unmatched junction bases numbered 11, after V lost 5 bases and J lost 7 bases. Germline V gene lookup returns CDR1 SGHTA and CDR2 FQGNSA. This CDR3 region has 15 residues. CDR3 residues: CASSPEGGRLNIQYF. CDR3 DNA sequence: TGTGCCAGCAGCCCCGAGGGAGGGCGTCTGAACATTCAGTACTTC.

This sequence joins TRBV2 and TRBJ2-1; D possibly corresponds to TRBD1 (5 bases). V gave up 7 bases and J gave up 0 bases, with 13 bases separating them. The CDR3 consists of 15 residues. CDR1 and CDR2 (germline): SNHLY, FYNNEI. The CDR3 bases are TGTGCCAGCATTAATGGCGACAGCTCCTACAATGAGCAGTTCTTC. It codes for CASINGDSSYNEQFF.

This clonotype was found once. The chain uses TRBV20-1 and TRBJ2-4, with D perhaps TRBD1 (6 bases). The CDR3 runs 14 residues. Looked up from germline, CDR1 is DFQATT and CDR2 is SNEGSKA (reference sequence). V gave up 0 bases and J gave up 14 bases, with 20 bases separating them. The CDR3 sequence: CSARDRWARGLEYF. CDR3 nucleotides: TGCAGTGCTAGAGATCGTTGGGCCAGGGGTTTGGAGTACTTC.

This clonotype was counted only a few times. This chain connects TRBV20-1 to TRBJ1-1; TRBD1 aligns across 9 bases. This CDR3 is 15 amino acids long. CDR1 and CDR2 from the germline V gene are DFQATT and SNEGSKA (reference sequence). Trimming at V came to 1 base and at J to 4 bases, leaving 7 bases not matched to a gene. The CDR3 is CSARGKQGAITEAFF. The CDR3 coding sequence is TGCAGTGCTAGAGGGAAACAGGGGGCTATCACTGAAGCTTTCTTT.

V usage is TRBV27 and J usage is TRBJ2-1; no clear D gene. Germline V gives CDR1 MNHEY, CDR2 SMNVEV (reference sequence). V was clipped by 1 base and J by 8 bases, with 12 bases between them. This CDR3 is 14 amino acids long. The CDR3 sequence: CASSLLGSSDEQFF. The CDR3 nucleotides are TGTGCCAGCAGTTTATTGGGTAGCAGCGATGAGCAGTTCTTC.

The V gene is TRBV12-3 or TRBV12-4, the J gene TRBJ1-2, with a tentative D call TRBD1 (5 bases). Trimming took off 7 bases at V and 4 bases at J, with 16 bases between the two ends. The CDR3 spans 14 residues. The DNA of the CDR3 is TGTGCCAGCAACGGGGGAGAAGTAGGCTATGGCTACACCTTC. Protein: CASNGGEVGYGYTF.

The chain recombines TRBV5-1 with TRBJ2-3; D is unresolved. Germline V lookup: CDR1 SGHRS, CDR2 YFSETQ. The CDR3 is 14 residues long. Trimming pared 0 bases from V and 2 bases from J, leaving 7 bases between. DNA for the CDR3: TGCGCCAGCAGCTTGGACGGCCACACAGATACGCAGTATTTT. As protein: CASSLDGHTDTQYF.

This clonotype has a handful of counts. The chain carries TRBV7-9 and TRBJ2-4, with D hard to call. The J call is uncertain, as TRBJ2-7 better fits the DNA end. The CDR3 covers 14 residues. CDR1 and CDR2 from the germline V gene are SEHNR and FQNEAQ (reference sequence). The CDR3 loop is CASSLGLGRGEQYF. The CDR3 coding sequence is TGTGCCAGCAGCTTAGGCTTAGGGCGAGGCGAGCAGTACTTC.

This clonotype showed up just a few times. This CDR3 reads CASSPTGEVGPRISGANVLTF. DNA for the CDR3: TGCGCCAGCAGCCCTACAGGGGAGGTAGGGCCGAGAATTTCTGGGGCCAACGTCCTGACTTTC. The rearrangement uses TRBV4-1 and TRBJ2-6; perhaps TRBD1 as D (7 bases). The germline V and J ends were trimmed by 4 bases and 1 base, with 26 bases remaining between them. This CDR3 is built from 21 residues. CDR1 MGHRA and CDR2 YSYEKL come from the germline V gene.

This clonotype was seen a few times. One base separates it from a far larger clone, so it is likely a read error. The chain has TRBV7-9 and TRBJ2-5; no definite D call. Trimming removed 7 bases at V and 1 base at J, with 4 bases between. Germline loops: CDR1 SEHNR, CDR2 FQNEAQ (reference sequence). The length of the CDR3 is 11 residues. The CDR3 loop is CASTFQETQYF. DNA for the CDR3: TGTGCCAGCACCTTCCAAGAGACCCAGTACTTC.

The sample holds a few counts of this clonotype. The chain joins TRBV12-3 or TRBV12-4 to TRBJ2-3, with D maybe TRBD1 (6 bases). This CDR3 has 15 amino acids. Trimming removed 3 bases from V and 5 bases from J, with 15 bases in between. In DNA form, the CDR3 reads TGTGCCAGCAGTTTTCTCGCACAGGGTGGAGATACGCAGTATTTT. This encodes CASSFLAQGGDTQYF.

V usage is TRBV4-1 and J usage is TRBJ1-2; 12 bases match TRBD1. Germline V gene data show CDR1 as MGHRA and CDR2 as YSYEKL. CDR3 length: 17 residues. The J segment lost 7 bases and the V segment lost 0 bases, leaving 9 bases of the junction unmatched. The CDR3 coding sequence is TGCGCCAGCAGCCAAGAATTTGGGACAGGGGGCTTTTTTGGCTACACCTTC. The encoded protein is CASSQEFGTGGFFGYTF.

The chain uses TRBV4-3 and TRBJ2-3, with 11 nucleotides matching TRBD2. The J segment lost 5 bases and the V segment lost 0 bases, leaving 16 bases of the junction unmatched. CDR3 length: 20 amino acids. The germline CDR1 and CDR2 sequences are LGHNA and YSLEER. CDR3 protein: CASSQDWGRGLAVGKDTQYF. In DNA form, the CDR3 reads TGCGCCAGCAGCCAAGATTGGGGGAGGGGACTAGCGGTTGGAAAAGATACGCAGTATTTT.

The genes are TRBV18 and TRBJ1-2; 8 nucleotides line up with TRBD1. This CDR3 is 14 amino acids long. V shed 0 bases and J 7 bases; nucleotides not matched to a gene: 4. Germline lookup yields CDR1 KGHSH and CDR2 LQKENI. CDR3 DNA sequence: TGTGCCAGCTCACCACCCGAGACAGGGGTTGGCTACACCTTC. It yields the protein CASSPPETGVGYTF.

This chain connects TRBV6-5 to TRBJ1-1; no firm D call. The CDR3 has 13 amino acids. V was trimmed by 8 bases and J by 3 bases, leaving 13 bases between them. In germline, CDR1 is MNHEY, CDR2 SVGAGI. The CDR3 sequence is CASHEGRYTEAFF. CDR3 nucleotides: TGTGCCAGCCACGAAGGGAGATACACTGAAGCTTTCTTT.

The CDR3 nucleotides are TGTGCCAGCAGCGTACGTGGATTCGGAGAAGAGACCCAGTACTTC. It encodes CASSVRGFGEETQYF. The J gene is TRBJ2-7, the V gene TRBV9; D remains ambiguous. The J call may be in error: the DNA end matches TRBJ2-5 better. Germline CDR1 is SGDLS and CDR2 is YYNGEE. The CDR3 runs 15 residues.

This chain joins TRBV7-9 and TRBJ2-7; possibly TRBD2 for D (7 bases). The germline CDR1 and CDR2 sequences are SEHNR and FQNEAQ (reference sequence). V lost 5 bases, J lost 4 bases, and 21 bases lay in between. The CDR3 has 16 amino acids. CDR3 DNA sequence: TGTGCCAGCAGCACAGTGGGGGGGGGCCTTCAGTACGAGCAGTACTTC. It translates to CASSTVGGGLQYEQYF.

Notes on this clonotype: The junction and the germline gene differ at one end; a read error may be behind it. The gene calls are TRBV27 and TRBJ2-1, with D possibly matching TRBD2 (6 bases). The CDR3 totals 17 residues. Germline V gives CDR1 MNHEY, CDR2 SMNVEV (reference sequence). In DNA, the CDR3 is TGTGCCAGCAGCTTATCTGGGGGGAGGTGGACTTACAATGAGCAGTTCTTC. Its protein is CASSLSGGRWTYNEQFF.

CDR3 region: CASSFAYHNEQFF. In DNA form, the CDR3 reads TGTGCCAGCAGTTTCGCCTACCACAATGAGCAGTTCTTC. The chain recombines TRBV12-3 or TRBV12-4 with TRBJ2-1; D is unclear. The CDR3 runs 13 residues. Trimming took 3 bases from V and 5 from J, leaving 8 bases between them.